This T cell receptor (beta chain) is drawn from a study of T cells in women clearing cervical HPV infection. Study-level information: Blood came at first lesion visit for cases, post-clearance for controls. General study findings and limits: CIN3+ cases had significantly higher TCR repertoire richness than controls, but evenness did not differ.

A remark on this clone: Its specificity is not known. With the read ending 3 residues before the CDR3 end, the germline J gene is used to fill in that end.

MY09/MY11 PCR detected cervical HPV DNA; dot-blot assigned genotypes. The germline V gene has CDR1 DFQATT and CDR2 SNEGSKA (reference sequence). CDR3 length: 12 residues. V was shortened by 2 bases and J by 2 bases, with 7 bases between the two germline ends. Average input was around 1,100 ng genomic DNA for immunoSEQ TCR beta CDR3 amplification. Profiling relied on immunoSEQ multiplex PCR, and the TCRdb table lists in-frame clones only, not all of them. The sample data list some 25,000 clones. The chain links TRBV20-1 to TRBJ2-7; D is undetermined. The sample consisted of blood buffy coat. The source is a woman between 18 and 70 years old with a cervical HPV16 infection that either progressed to CIN3+ or cleared (not recorded which). CDR3 DNA (partial): TGCAGTGCTAGACCAGACACCTACGAG. It codes for CSARPDTYE. The entire CDR3 protein reads CSARPDTYEQYF.